Included here is one T cell receptor beta chain sequence, with context. This sample was taken from a study of blood T cell repertoires in COVID-19. About the study: Researchers got acute and convalescent COVID-19 samples from the United States, Italy and Spain. PBMCs, B-cell-depleted T cells, or T cells provided the cDNA or gDNA that made up the material.

CDR1 and CDR2 from the germline V gene are LNHDA and SQIVND (reference sequence). Trimming at V came to 4 bases and at J to 9 bases, leaving 2 bases not matched to a gene. CDR3 length: 13 amino acids. As processed by the authors: Amplifying reference gene primers gave estimates of nucleated cell counts. Some clones are missing from TCRdb's copy, which holds only in-frame ones; the method was immunoSEQ multiplex PCR. V and J calls and clone size are copied from that table; D and trimming were computed from the DNA. The table lists 200,000 to 250,000 clones, over 75% of them singletons, with around 4.8% in the top ten.

Sample: peripheral blood. The J gene is TRBJ1-6, the V gene TRBV19; TRBD1 agrees at 8 bases. The TCR originated in a woman in her 40s with acute or convalescent COVID-19. CDR3 protein: CASSRQGASPLHF. In DNA form, the CDR3 reads TGTGCCAGTAGTAGGCAGGGGGCTTCACCCCTCCACTTT.